These T cell receptor beta chains were read from a single sample in a study of cytomegalovirus exposure and HLA in healthy donors. The method was immunoSEQ multiplex PCR; TCRdb's version includes in-frame clones alone and lacks a portion of them. The top ten clones hold roughly 3.1% of a sample with approximately 130,000 clones, around 74% of them seen once. The sample taken for sequencing was PBMCs. These receptors were taken from a man aged 30 to 45 in good health and CMV-seronegative. The CDR3 runs from the conserved cysteine through the conserved F or W. Each record gives: J gene, V gene, D gene, clone size, CDR3 protein, CDR3 DNA. D genes are given only for firm matches. Size values are once, few and many counts, or a class for expanded clones, and some rows have none.

j_gene: TRBJ2-7
v_gene: TRBV7-9
d_gene: TRBD1
abundance: once
CDR3aa: CASSLGQTLHEQYF
CDR3nt: TGTGCCAGCAGCTTGGGACAGACCCTTCACGAGCAGTACTTC

j_gene: TRBJ1-2
v_gene: TRBV29-1
d_gene: TRBD1
abundance: .
CDR3aa: CSVGDRGF
CDR3nt: TGCAGCGTTGGCGACAGGGGCTTC

j_gene: TRBJ2-3
v_gene: TRBV5-1
d_gene: TRBD2
abundance: once
CDR3aa: CASIRGGPTDTQYF
CDR3nt: TGCGCCAGCATTCGGGGGGGCCCGACAGATACGCAGTATTTT

j_gene: TRBJ1-2
v_gene: TRBV5-1
d_gene: TRBD1
abundance: once
CDR3aa: CASSYGAGQGGGYTF
CDR3nt: TGCGCCAGCAGCTACGGAGCGGGACAGGGAGGTGGCTACACCTTC

j_gene: TRBJ2-3
v_gene: TRBV5-1
d_gene: .
abundance: .
CDR3aa: CASSLVGQVTDTQYF
CDR3nt: TGCGCCAGCAGCTTGGTAGGCCAGGTCACAGATACGCAGTATTTT

j_gene: TRBJ1-4
v_gene: TRBV2
d_gene: .
abundance: few
CDR3aa: CASTSGGDYSEKLFF
CDR3nt: TGTGCCAGCACGTCCGGGGGTGACTATTCAGAGAAACTGTTTTTT

j_gene: TRBJ2-1
v_gene: TRBV30
d_gene: .
abundance: .
CDR3aa: CAWRRESHNEQFF
CDR3nt: TGTGCCTGGAGGAGGGAGTCCCACAATGAGCAGTTCTTC

j_gene: TRBJ1-2
v_gene: TRBV27
d_gene: TRBD1
abundance: .
CDR3aa: CASSLLLGGQGFGYTF
CDR3nt: TGTGCCAGCAGTTTACTTCTCGGGGGACAGGGCTTTGGCTACACCTTC

j_gene: TRBJ2-5
v_gene: TRBV7-3
d_gene: .
abundance: .
CDR3aa: CASSLVRFETQYF
CDR3nt: TGTGCCAGCAGCTTGGTCAGGTTCGAAACCCAGTACTTC

j_gene: TRBJ2-7
v_gene: TRBV29-1
d_gene: .
abundance: .
CDR3aa: CSATRSGFYEQYF
CDR3nt: TGCAGCGCGACACGTTCGGGGTTTTACGAGCAGTACTTC

j_gene: TRBJ1-5
v_gene: TRBV5-6
d_gene: TRBD1
abundance: .
CDR3aa: CASSLTGVYSNQPQHF
CDR3nt: TGTGCCAGCAGCCTGACAGGGGTTTATAGCAATCAGCCCCAGCATTTT

j_gene: TRBJ2-5
v_gene: TRBV28
d_gene: .
abundance: .
CDR3aa: CASRRATTTQYF
CDR3nt: TGTGCCAGCCGCAGGGCCACGACAACCCAGTACTTC

j_gene: TRBJ1-4
v_gene: TRBV15
d_gene: .
abundance: .
CDR3aa: CATGGGNEKLFF
CDR3nt: TGTGCCACCGGGGGGGGGAATGAAAAACTGTTTTTT

j_gene: TRBJ1-2
v_gene: TRBV25-1
d_gene: TRBD1
abundance: .
CDR3aa: CASSVWDSSYGYTF
CDR3nt: TGTGCCAGCAGTGTTTGGGACAGCAGCTATGGCTACACCTTC

j_gene: TRBJ1-1
v_gene: TRBV28
d_gene: TRBD1
abundance: .
CDR3aa: CASSPPQGYTEAFF
CDR3nt: TGTGCCAGCAGCCCCCCACAGGGGTACACTGAAGCTTTCTTT

j_gene: TRBJ2-1
v_gene: TRBV4-3
d_gene: TRBD1
abundance: .
CDR3aa: CASSLRQGPNMGEQFF
CDR3nt: TGCGCCAGCAGCCTCCGACAGGGACCGAATATGGGTGAGCAGTTCTTC

j_gene: TRBJ1-2
v_gene: TRBV6-1
d_gene: TRBD1
abundance: .
CDR3aa: CASIGQGASYYGYTF
CDR3nt: TGTGCCAGCATCGGGCAGGGGGCGTCGTACTATGGCTACACCTTC

j_gene: TRBJ1-5
v_gene: TRBV30
d_gene: .
abundance: .
CDR3aa: CAWSTRAGQPQHF
CDR3nt: TGTGCCTGGAGTACCAGGGCAGGGCAGCCCCAGCATTTT

j_gene: TRBJ2-5
v_gene: TRBV4-1
d_gene: .
abundance: .
CDR3aa: CASSQGLLGVDQETQYF
CDR3nt: TGCGCCAGCAGCCAAGGACTATTGGGTGTGGACCAAGAGACCCAGTACTTC

j_gene: TRBJ2-7
v_gene: TRBV7-9
d_gene: TRBD1
abundance: .
CDR3aa: CASSGDRDEQYF
CDR3nt: TGTGCCAGCAGCGGAGACAGGGATGAGCAGTACTTC

j_gene: TRBJ2-7
v_gene: TRBV10-3
d_gene: TRBD2
abundance: .
CDR3aa: CASISPSSGRYEQYF
CDR3nt: TGTGCCAGCATTTCCCCCTCTAGCGGGAGATACGAGCAGTACTTC

j_gene: TRBJ1-5
v_gene: TRBV30
d_gene: .
abundance: .
CDR3aa: CAWSVGAREFGQPQHF
CDR3nt: TGTGCCTGGAGTGTGGGTGCCCGGGAGTTTGGACAGCCCCAGCATTTT

j_gene: TRBJ2-3
v_gene: TRBV7-2
d_gene: .
abundance: .
CDR3aa: CASSSSRGGADTSQYF
CDR3nt: TGTGCCAGCAGCTCATCTAGGGGGGGGGCCGATACGTCGCAGTATTTT

j_gene: TRBJ2-1
v_gene: TRBV4-1
d_gene: TRBD1
abundance: few
CDR3aa: CASSQDVRAHRDREFEQFF
CDR3nt: TGCGCCAGCAGCCAAGATGTTAGGGCACACCGGGACAGGGAATTTGAGCAGTTCTTC

j_gene: TRBJ1-1
v_gene: TRBV27
d_gene: TRBD1
abundance: few
CDR3aa: CASSLGTVRDTEAFF
CDR3nt: TGTGCCAGCAGTTTGGGGACAGTGAGGGACACTGAAGCTTTCTTT

j_gene: TRBJ1-2
v_gene: TRBV7-9
d_gene: .
abundance: .
CDR3aa: CASSLVGREGHGYTF
CDR3nt: TGTGCCAGCAGCTTAGTTGGCAGGGAGGGACATGGCTACACCTTC

j_gene: TRBJ2-3
v_gene: TRBV4-2
d_gene: TRBD1
abundance: .
CDR3aa: CASSQDTSTGPTDTQYF
CDR3nt: TGTGCCAGCAGCCAAGATACTTCGACAGGGCCCACAGATACGCAGTATTTT

j_gene: TRBJ2-1
v_gene: TRBV14
d_gene: .
abundance: .
CDR3aa: CASSPLSYNEQFF
CDR3nt: TGTGCCAGCAGCCCACTCTCCTACAATGAGCAGTTCTTC

j_gene: TRBJ2-6
v_gene: TRBV30
d_gene: .
abundance: .
CDR3aa: CAWSSIPSGANVLTF
CDR3nt: TGTGCCTGGAGCAGTATCCCATCTGGGGCCAACGTCCTGACTTTC

j_gene: TRBJ1-4
v_gene: TRBV6-6
d_gene: .
abundance: .
CDR3aa: CASSYGRTEDEKLFF
CDR3nt: TGTGCCAGCAGTTACGGGCGGACAGAGGATGAAAAACTGTTTTTT

j_gene: TRBJ2-5
v_gene: TRBV7-9
d_gene: TRBD2
abundance: .
CDR3aa: CASSFGLAGQETQYF
CDR3nt: TGTGCCAGCAGCTTTGGACTAGCGGGGCAAGAGACCCAGTACTTC

j_gene: TRBJ2-5
v_gene: TRBV5-1
d_gene: TRBD2
abundance: .
CDR3aa: CASSLPGGGASETQYF
CDR3nt: TGCGCCAGCAGCCTACCCGGCGGGGGGGCTTCGGAGACCCAGTACTTC

j_gene: TRBJ1-1
v_gene: TRBV20-1
d_gene: .
abundance: .
CDR3aa: CTHGEKEAFF
CDR3nt: TGCACCCACGGGGAGAAAGAAGCTTTCTTT

j_gene: TRBJ2-1
v_gene: TRBV19
d_gene: TRBD1
abundance: .
CDR3aa: CASSNRGAYNEQFF
CDR3nt: TGTGCCAGTAGTAACAGGGGGGCCTACAATGAGCAGTTCTTC

j_gene: TRBJ2-1
v_gene: TRBV9
d_gene: .
abundance: once
CDR3aa: CASSVEHPYNEQFF
CDR3nt: TGTGCCAGCAGCGTCGAACACCCCTACAATGAGCAGTTCTTC

j_gene: TRBJ1-6
v_gene: TRBV13
d_gene: .
abundance: few
CDR3aa: CASSRDTFSSYNSPLHF
CDR3nt: TGTGCCAGCAGCCGGGACACCTTTAGCTCCTATAATTCACCCCTCCACTTT

j_gene: TRBJ1-4
v_gene: TRBV7-2
d_gene: .
abundance: .
CDR3aa: CASSLGPGSNEKLFF
CDR3nt: TGTGCCAGCAGCTTAGGTCCGGGGTCCAATGAAAAACTGTTTTTT

j_gene: TRBJ2-7
v_gene: TRBV6-1
d_gene: TRBD1
abundance: .
CDR3aa: CASLGTGDSYEQYF
CDR3nt: TGTGCCAGCTTAGGGACAGGGGACTCCTACGAGCAGTACTTC

j_gene: TRBJ2-1
v_gene: TRBV5-6
d_gene: TRBD2
abundance: .
CDR3aa: CASSRFGRATYNEQFF
CDR3nt: TGTGCCAGCAGCCGGTTCGGGAGGGCGACCTACAATGAGCAGTTCTTC

j_gene: TRBJ1-1
v_gene: TRBV28
d_gene: .
abundance: .
CDR3aa: CAIKGQIEAFF
CDR3nt: TGTGCCATCAAGGGGCAGATTGAAGCTTTCTTT

j_gene: TRBJ2-7
v_gene: TRBV7-2
d_gene: TRBD2
abundance: .
CDR3aa: CASSLSGGWSYEQYF
CDR3nt: TGTGCCAGCAGCTTAAGCGGGGGGTGGTCCTACGAGCAGTACTTC

j_gene: TRBJ2-3
v_gene: TRBV28
d_gene: TRBD2
abundance: .
CDR3aa: CASSFQVREAQYF
CDR3nt: TGTGCCAGCAGTTTTCAGGTTCGGGAGGCTCAGTATTTT

j_gene: TRBJ2-7
v_gene: TRBV2
d_gene: .
abundance: .
CDR3aa: CASRLVSEQYF
CDR3nt: TGTGCCAGCAGACTAGTATCCGAGCAGTACTTC

j_gene: TRBJ2-3
v_gene: TRBV11-2
d_gene: TRBD1
abundance: .
CDR3aa: CASSPGQGAPDTQYF
CDR3nt: TGTGCCAGCAGCCCGGGACAGGGAGCCCCAGATACGCAGTATTTT

j_gene: TRBJ2-7
v_gene: TRBV6-5
d_gene: .
abundance: .
CDR3aa: CASRQIAADVYEQYF
CDR3nt: TGTGCCAGCAGACAAATAGCGGCCGATGTCTACGAGCAGTACTTC

j_gene: TRBJ1-2
v_gene: TRBV6-7
d_gene: TRBD1
abundance: .
CDR3aa: CASSYSPDRGDRNYGYTF
CDR3nt: TGTGCCAGCAGTTACTCCCCGGACAGGGGGGATAGGAACTATGGCTACACCTTC

j_gene: TRBJ1-2
v_gene: TRBV28
d_gene: .
abundance: .
CDR3aa: CASSKDSYGYTF
CDR3nt: TGTGCCAGCAGTAAGGACAGCTATGGCTACACCTTC

j_gene: TRBJ2-1
v_gene: TRBV4-2
d_gene: TRBD2
abundance: .
CDR3aa: CASSQEVPRGDLYNEQFF
CDR3nt: TGTGCCAGCAGCCAAGAGGTTCCGCGGGGGGACCTCTACAATGAGCAGTTCTTC

j_gene: TRBJ1-1
v_gene: TRBV5-1
d_gene: TRBD1
abundance: .
CDR3aa: CASSKKWDRVNTEAFF
CDR3nt: TGCGCCAGCAGCAAAAAGTGGGACAGAGTGAACACTGAAGCTTTCTTT

j_gene: TRBJ1-3
v_gene: TRBV7-6
d_gene: .
abundance: .
CDR3aa: CASSANPRGGGSGNTIYF
CDR3nt: TGTGCCAGCAGCGCAAACCCTAGGGGAGGCGGCTCTGGAAACACCATATATTTT

j_gene: TRBJ2-5
v_gene: TRBV13
d_gene: .
abundance: .
CDR3aa: CASSLGQGETQYF
CDR3nt: TGTGCCAGCAGCTTAGGCCAGGGGGAGACCCAGTACTTC

j_gene: TRBJ1-1
v_gene: TRBV21-1
d_gene: .
abundance: .
CDR3aa: CASSKAGTGRVQNTEAFF
CDR3nt: TGTGCCAGCAGCAAAGCCGGGACAGGGCGGGTTCAGAACACTGAAGCTTTCTTT

j_gene: TRBJ2-2
v_gene: TRBV4-2
d_gene: TRBD1
abundance: .
CDR3aa: CASSQEPINRGAGELFF
CDR3nt: TGTGCCAGCAGCCAAGAGCCAATAAACAGGGGGGCCGGGGAGCTGTTTTTT